These T cell receptor beta chains were read from a single sample in a study of blood T cell repertoires in COVID-19. Using immunoSEQ multiplex PCR, the repertoire was profiled, and TCRdb retains in-frame clones only, with some absent. The table has about 66,000 clones, about 90% seen once; the top ten hold around 6.7%. The sequencing input was peripheral blood. These receptors were obtained from a human donor in a cohort sampled during active COVID-19. Each CDR3 is given with its conserved first and last residue. The order of the fields is V gene, clone size, D gene, J gene, CDR3 DNA, CDR3 protein. A D gene is named only where the DNA matches it firmly. Rows may omit the clone size; those that give it use once, few, many or a size class.

TRBV6-2/TRBV6-3,many,NA,TRBJ2-2,TGTGCCAGCAGTTCCGGGAGAAACACCGGGGAGCTGTTTTTT,CASSSGRNTGELFF
TRBV15,NA,TRBD1,TRBJ2-3,TGTGCCACCAGCAGCCGGGACAGGGGAACAGATACGCAGTATTTT,CATSSRDRGTDTQYF
TRBV5-1,NA,NA,TRBJ1-1,TGCGCCAGCAGCTTGGCTGAAGGGGGGAGGGGCCACACTGAAGCTTTCTTT,CASSLAEGGRGHTEAFF
TRBV7-3,NA,NA,TRBJ2-2,TGTGCCAGCAGCTTAATGGGGGCCTCCGGGGAGCTGTTTTTT,CASSLMGASGELFF
TRBV9,NA,TRBD2,TRBJ2-2,TGTGCCAGCAGCGTTCGGGGGAGGGACGCCGGGGAGCTGTTTTTT,CASSVRGRDAGELFF
TRBV6-2/TRBV6-3,NA,TRBD1,TRBJ2-1,TGTGCCAGCAGTGCCCCGGACAGGGGGGTTGCAAATGAGCAGTTCTTC,CASSAPDRGVANEQFF
TRBV2,once,TRBD1,TRBJ1-5,TGTGCCAGCAGCCGGACAGGGCTGAGCAATCAGCCCCAGCATTTT,CASSRTGLSNQPQHF
TRBV6-5,NA,TRBD1,TRBJ2-1,TGTGCCCAACTACCTGGGACAGGGGTTTATGAGCAGTTCTTC,CAQLPGTGVYEQFF
TRBV7-8,once,TRBD1,TRBJ1-2,TGTGCCAGCAGCTTAAATACAGGGGGATATAACTATGGCTACACCTTC,CASSLNTGGYNYGYTF
TRBV6-5,NA,TRBD2,TRBJ2-1,TGTGCCAGCAGTACTAAACTAGCGGACAATGAGCAGTTCTTC,CASSTKLADNEQFF
TRBV7-3,NA,TRBD2,TRBJ2-1,TGTGCCAGCAGCTTACAGCCCGCCGGACTAGCGGGCTCCTACAATGAGCAGTTCTTC,CASSLQPAGLAGSYNEQFF
TRBV18,NA,TRBD1,TRBJ2-7,TGTGCCAGCTGTACCGGGACAGGACCCTACGAGCAGTACTTC,CASCTGTGPYEQYF
TRBV2,NA,NA,TRBJ1-2,TGTGCCAGCAACCAGGGCTATGGCTACACCTTC,CASNQGYGYTF
TRBV27,few,NA,TRBJ1-5,TGTGCCAGCAGTTTAATCCAGGGTGGTCAGCCCCAGCATTTT,CASSLIQGGQPQHF
TRBV2,NA,NA,TRBJ2-3,TGTGCCAGCACTCGGACAAATCCCACAGATACGCAGTATTTT,CASTRTNPTDTQYF
TRBV15,NA,NA,TRBJ2-5,TGTGCCACCAGCAGAGATAGGAGTGAGACCCAGTACTTC,CATSRDRSETQYF
TRBV3-1/TRBV3-2,NA,TRBD1,TRBJ1-1,TGTGCCAGCAGCCAAGATTATGCTTGGACAGGAGCTTTCTTT,CASSQDYAWTGAFF
TRBV9,once,TRBD1,TRBJ1-5,TGTGCCAGCAGCCGACAAGGACAGGTCAATCAGCCCCAGCATTTT,CASSRQGQVNQPQHF
TRBV4-1,NA,NA,TRBJ1-3,TGCGCCAGCAGCCAAGATAGTCAGGCTCCACAGCTGGGAAACACCATATATTTT,CASSQDSQAPQLGNTIYF
TRBV7-2,NA,NA,TRBJ2-1,TGTGCCAGCAGCTTAGGAACGGCGGGGCGTCGAAATGAGCAGTTCTTC,CASSLGTAGRRNEQFF
TRBV29-1,once,TRBD2,TRBJ2-7,TGCAGCGTTGAAACTAGCGGGAGTTACGAGCAGTACTTC,CSVETSGSYEQYF
TRBV5-4,few,TRBD1,TRBJ1-2,TGTGCCAGCAGCATCCAGGGGGCGGGTGGCTACACCTTC,CASSIQGAGGYTF
TRBV19,NA,TRBD2,TRBJ2-7,TGTGCCACCCCCGGGACTAGACGTTACGAGCAGTACTTC,CATPGTRRYEQYF
TRBV11-2,NA,NA,TRBJ2-3,TGTGCCAGCAGCTTTTCAATCACAGATACGCAGTATTTT,CASSFSITDTQYF
TRBV4-2,NA,NA,TRBJ1-1,TGTGCCAGCAGCCAAGTAGGTCGGGGTCTTAAGAACACTGAAGCTTTCTTT,CASSQVGRGLKNTEAFF
TRBV19,NA,NA,TRBJ2-1,TGTGCCAGTAGTATTTCGATTTTGGGCAGGCCGGGAAATGAGCAGTTCTTC,CASSISILGRPGNEQFF
TRBV9,once,NA,TRBJ2-5,TGTGCCAGCAGCGTGGGAGGTGGGGGGGCTGCGTACCAAGAGACCCAGTACTTC,CASSVGGGGAAYQETQYF
TRBV27,NA,NA,TRBJ1-6,TGTGCCAGCAGACGACAGACTAGCTCCTATAATTCACCCCTCCACTTT,CASRRQTSSYNSPLHF
TRBV6-6,NA,NA,TRBJ2-5,TGTGCCAGCAGTTACCGTGGGTTCGGGCAAGAGACCCAGTACTTC,CASSYRGFGQETQYF
TRBV2,NA,NA,TRBJ1-2,TGTGCCAGCAGTGCGGGAGGCTCCTATGGCTACACCTTC,CASSAGGSYGYTF
TRBV28,once,TRBD2,TRBJ2-3,TGTGCCAGCAGTTTTACTAGCGGGGAAGATACGCAGTATTTT,CASSFTSGEDTQYF
TRBV2,few,TRBD1,TRBJ1-5,TGTGCCAGCAGTGACGGGACAGGGGTGCAGCCCCAGCATTTT,CASSDGTGVQPQHF
TRBV7-2,NA,NA,TRBJ1-5,TGTGCCAGCAGCTTGACACCCTCCGGCGGGGAAGGGCCCCAGCATTTT,CASSLTPSGGEGPQHF
TRBV7-2,once,NA,TRBJ2-7,TGTGCCAGCAGCTTGGGGCCAGCTTTTCTCGAGCAGTACTTC,CASSLGPAFLEQYF
TRBV7-9,NA,TRBD2,TRBJ2-1,TGTGCCAGCAGCTTAGTCGGGACTAGCGGGATGGGTGAGCAGTTCTTC,CASSLVGTSGMGEQFF
TRBV7-8,few,TRBD1,TRBJ1-4,TGTGCCAGCAGCTTATATCCCCCCGGGACAGGGTTTGAAAAACTGTTTTTT,CASSLYPPGTGFEKLFF
TRBV18,NA,TRBD1,TRBJ1-3,TGTGCCAGCTCACCTCGGACAGGTGGGATCTCTGGAAACACCATATATTTT,CASSPRTGGISGNTIYF
TRBV7-9,few,TRBD1,TRBJ1-2,TGTGCCAGCAGCTTAGTACAGGGGATGAATGGCTACACCTTC,CASSLVQGMNGYTF
TRBV5-1,NA,NA,TRBJ2-3,TGCGCCAGCAGCTCACCTGCCCGACAGGGAGGTACGCAGTATTTT,CASSSPARQGGTQYF
TRBV3-1/TRBV3-2,NA,NA,TRBJ2-7,TGTGCCAGCAGCCAAATACGGGAGATTTGCTACGAGCAGTACTTC,CASSQIREICYEQYF
TRBV19,once,NA,TRBJ2-2,TGTGCCAGTCGCGGGACAGCCGTTGTTAACACCGGGGAGCTGTTTTTT,CASRGTAVVNTGELFF
TRBV27,NA,NA,TRBJ2-7,TGTGCCAGCAGTTTAAGAGACACCTCCTACGAGCAGTACTTC,CASSLRDTSYEQYF
TRBV5-4,once,TRBD2,TRBJ2-1,TGTGCCAGCAGAGGACTAGCGGGAGACAATGAGCAGTTCTTC,CASRGLAGDNEQFF
TRBV28,once,NA,TRBJ1-1,TGTGCCAGCAGACCCCCGAGGCCAAACACTGAAGCTTTCTTT,CASRPPRPNTEAFF
TRBV30,few,TRBD1,TRBJ2-3,TGTGCCTGGGTCCCGTGGGACAGAGGCACAGATACGCAGTATTTT,CAWVPWDRGTDTQYF
TRBV11-3,NA,TRBD2,TRBJ2-1,TGTGCCAGCAGCCTAGCGGGGGGCTACAATGAGCAGTTCTTC,CASSLAGGYNEQFF
TRBV2,NA,TRBD2,TRBJ2-5,TGTGCCAGCAGCCCAAAAAACAAAGGACTAGCGGGGGGTGGGGAGACCCAGTACTTC,CASSPKNKGLAGGGETQYF
TRBV4-3,NA,TRBD2,TRBJ2-3,TGCGCCAGCAGCCGGGGACTAGCGGGAGCAGATACGCAGTATTTT,CASSRGLAGADTQYF
TRBV28,NA,TRBD2,TRBJ2-5,TGTGCCAGCAAGGCAACGGGAGGGCCAAGTGCGGCGGGGGAGACCCAGTACTTC,CASKATGGPSAAGETQYF
TRBV6-2/TRBV6-3,NA,TRBD1,TRBJ2-7,TGTGCCAGCAGTTACCCCGACAGGGGCCCGGGACGCTACGAGCAGTACTTC,CASSYPDRGPGRYEQYF
TRBV7-2,NA,TRBD2,TRBJ2-3,TGTGCCAGCAGCTCCGTAGCGGGCTCACACACAGATACGCAGTATTTT,CASSSVAGSHTDTQYF
TRBV7-8,NA,NA,TRBJ1-2,TGTGCCAGCAGCACCGACCGCGGAGGATATGGCTACACCTTC,CASSTDRGGYGYTF
TRBV25-1,NA,NA,TRBJ1-5,TGTGCCAGCAGGGAACATAGCAATCAGCCCCAGCATTTT,CASREHSNQPQHF